Listed below are T cell receptor beta chains from one sample, sequenced in a study of cytomegalovirus exposure and HLA in healthy donors. Profiled with immunoSEQ multiplex PCR; TCRdb holds only in-frame clones, not every one. This sample has 150,000 or so clones; roughly four fifths occur once, and the top ten carry roughly 4.4%. Material for sequencing was PBMCs. The origin of the receptors is a woman aged 18-29 years in good health and CMV-seropositive. CDR3s include the opening cysteine and the closing phenylalanine or tryptophan.

TRBV4-1	TRBJ2-1	CASSQAGNGEQFF
TRBV28	TRBJ1-5	CASSPQGQPQHF
TRBV5-1	TRBJ2-1	CASSSLGGEYNEQFF
TRBV7-6	TRBJ2-5	CASSFGQTYQETQYF
TRBV18	TRBJ2-7	CASSPMGLAGSSYEQYF
TRBV19	TRBJ1-1	CASKEHGTEAFF
TRBV30	TRBJ1-6	CALTGGTGAHSPLHF
TRBV14	TRBJ1-4	CASRRTANEKLFF
TRBV6-1	TRBJ2-7	CASSRTGISYEQYF
TRBV7-8	TRBJ1-1	CASSPRGRNTEAFF
TRBV7-9	TRBJ2-3	CASSGTSGVADTQYF
TRBV4-3	TRBJ1-1	CASSYRWAMGTEAFF
TRBV4-1	TRBJ2-1	CASSQDSGGTEQFF
TRBV27	TRBJ2-7	CASSASTSGGSEQYF
TRBV6-5	.	CASSTGQNYEQYF
TRBV7-2	TRBJ2-5	CASSNSGGETQYF
TRBV5-6	TRBJ1-2	CASSFHQGRNTF
TRBV6-5	TRBJ2-1	CASSANNEQFF
TRBV14	TRBJ2-1	CASSQASGGESSYNEQFF
TRBV6-5	TRBJ1-5	CASRPKGVYQPQHF
TRBV4-2	TRBJ1-2	CASSQDKRTSYGYTF
TRBV5-1	TRBJ1-2	CASSLGFRNYYGYTF
TRBV29-1	TRBJ1-5	CSAGGDRGGQPQHF
TRBV30	TRBJ2-1	CAWTEGVNNEQFF
TRBV4-3	TRBJ2-2	CASSRDRFSFGELFF
TRBV10-3	TRBJ2-7	CAISDRGYEQYF
TRBV18	TRBJ1-5	CASSRDRAGQPQHF
TRBV7-3	TRBJ2-2	CASGSGIGELFF
TRBV7-9	TRBJ1-6	CASSPLTVSNSPLHF
TRBV5-4	TRBJ2-1	CATREEDGYNEQFF
TRBV5-1	TRBJ2-7	CASRPSGQGTYEQYF
TRBV28	TRBJ1-2	CASSSHDINYGYTF
TRBV11-3	TRBJ2-3	CASSLGLTDADTQYF
TRBV9	TRBJ1-6	CASSVDENSPLHF
TRBV6-5	TRBJ1-1	CAARLGDTNTEAFF
TRBV28	TRBJ2-7	CATSGTGGRNLYEQYF